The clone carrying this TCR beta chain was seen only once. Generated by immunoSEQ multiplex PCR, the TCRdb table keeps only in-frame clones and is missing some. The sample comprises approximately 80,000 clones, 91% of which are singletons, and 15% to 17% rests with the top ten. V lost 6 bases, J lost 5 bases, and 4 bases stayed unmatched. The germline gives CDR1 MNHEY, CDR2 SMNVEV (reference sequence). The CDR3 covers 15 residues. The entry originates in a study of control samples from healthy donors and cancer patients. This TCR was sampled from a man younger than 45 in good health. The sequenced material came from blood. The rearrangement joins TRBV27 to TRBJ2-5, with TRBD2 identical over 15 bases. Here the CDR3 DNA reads TGTGCCAGCAGCCCCGGGACTAGCGGGAGGGAGACCCAGTACTTC. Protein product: CASSPGTSGRETQYF.